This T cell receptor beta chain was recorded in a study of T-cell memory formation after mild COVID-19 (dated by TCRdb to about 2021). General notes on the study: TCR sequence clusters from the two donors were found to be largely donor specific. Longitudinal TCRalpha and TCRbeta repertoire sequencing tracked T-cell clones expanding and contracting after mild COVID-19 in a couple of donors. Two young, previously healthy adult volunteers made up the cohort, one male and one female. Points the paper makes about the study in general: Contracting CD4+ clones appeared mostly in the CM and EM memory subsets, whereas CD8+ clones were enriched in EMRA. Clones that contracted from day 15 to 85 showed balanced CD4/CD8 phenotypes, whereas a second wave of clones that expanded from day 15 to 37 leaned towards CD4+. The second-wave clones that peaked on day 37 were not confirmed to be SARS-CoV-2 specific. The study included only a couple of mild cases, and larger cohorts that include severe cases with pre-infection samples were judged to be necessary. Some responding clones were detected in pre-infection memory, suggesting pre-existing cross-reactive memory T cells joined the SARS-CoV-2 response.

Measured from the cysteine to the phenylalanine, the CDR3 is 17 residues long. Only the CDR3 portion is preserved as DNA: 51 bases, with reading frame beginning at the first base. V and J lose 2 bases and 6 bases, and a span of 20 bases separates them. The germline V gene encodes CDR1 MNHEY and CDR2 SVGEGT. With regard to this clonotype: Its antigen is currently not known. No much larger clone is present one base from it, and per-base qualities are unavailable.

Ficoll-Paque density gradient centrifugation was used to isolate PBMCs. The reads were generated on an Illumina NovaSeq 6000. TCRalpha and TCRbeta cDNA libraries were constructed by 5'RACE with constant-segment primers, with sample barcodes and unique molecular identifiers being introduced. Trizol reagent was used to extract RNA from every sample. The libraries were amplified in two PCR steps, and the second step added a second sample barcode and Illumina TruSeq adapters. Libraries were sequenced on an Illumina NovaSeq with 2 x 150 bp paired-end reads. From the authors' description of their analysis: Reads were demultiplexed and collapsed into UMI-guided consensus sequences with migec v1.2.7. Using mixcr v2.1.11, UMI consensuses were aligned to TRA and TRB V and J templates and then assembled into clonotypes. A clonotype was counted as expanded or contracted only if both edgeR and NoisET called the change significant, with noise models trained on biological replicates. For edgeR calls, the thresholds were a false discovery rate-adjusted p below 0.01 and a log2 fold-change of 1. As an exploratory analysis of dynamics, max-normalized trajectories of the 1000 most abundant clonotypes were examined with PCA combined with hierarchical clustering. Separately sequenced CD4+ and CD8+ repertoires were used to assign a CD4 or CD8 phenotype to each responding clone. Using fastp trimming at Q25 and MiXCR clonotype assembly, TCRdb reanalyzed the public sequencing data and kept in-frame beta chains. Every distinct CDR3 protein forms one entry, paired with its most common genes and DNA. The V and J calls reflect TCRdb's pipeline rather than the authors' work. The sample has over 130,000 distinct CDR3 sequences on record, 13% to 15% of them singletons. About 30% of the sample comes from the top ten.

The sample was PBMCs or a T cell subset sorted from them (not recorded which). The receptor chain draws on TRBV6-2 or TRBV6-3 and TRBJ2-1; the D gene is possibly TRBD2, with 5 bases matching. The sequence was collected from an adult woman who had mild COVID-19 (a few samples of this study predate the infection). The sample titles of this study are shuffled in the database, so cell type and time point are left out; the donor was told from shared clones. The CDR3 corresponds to CASSYGLATSAGNEQFF. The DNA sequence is TGTGCCAGCAGTTACGGGCTAGCCACCTCGGCGGGCAATGAGCAGTTCTTC.